One sample yielded the 25 T cell receptor beta chains listed below, sequenced in a study of blood T cell repertoires in COVID-19. Produced via immunoSEQ multiplex PCR; TCRdb's table is partial and in-frame only. In the table there are a few hundred thousand clones, roughly 87% of which are singletons. Sequenced material: PBMCs or T cells enriched from blood (not recorded which). Every receptor here comes from a woman in her thirties who had recovered from COVID-19.

The chain has TRBV10-2 and TRBJ1-1; 9 nucleotides match TRBD1. J was trimmed by 4 bases and V by 7 bases; bases with no gene match: 10. The CDR3 is 15 residues long. Germline lookup yields CDR1 WSHSY and CDR2 SAAADI. CDR3 in DNA: TGCGCCAGCAACGCACAGGGGGCGCCGGGCACTGAAGCTTTCTTT. Translation gives CASNAQGAPGTEAFF.

This chain joins TRBV27 and TRBJ1-2; 9 bases align to TRBD1. This CDR3 region has 16 residues. With V trimmed by 1 base and J by 8 bases, 11 bases remained unmatched. Germline-derived CDR1 and CDR2 are MNHEY and SMNVEV (reference sequence). The chain's CDR3 is CASSLWAAQGAFGYTF. The CDR3 DNA reads as TGTGCCAGCAGTTTATGGGCGGCACAGGGGGCCTTCGGCTACACCTTC.

The chain links TRBV9 to TRBJ2-1, with TRBD2 identical over 9 bases. The ends lost 4 bases at V and 4 bases at J; junction bases unmatched: 6. Germline values: CDR1 SGDLS, CDR2 YYNGEE. There are 15 residues in the CDR3. The CDR3 is CASSPGTSYYNEQFF. The CDR3 DNA is TGTGCCAGCAGCCCCGGGACTAGCTATTACAATGAGCAGTTCTTC. Combining the CDR3 with reference TRBV9 and TRBJ2-1 gives the whole variable domain DSGVTQTPKHLITATGQRVTLRCSPRSGDLSVYWYQQSLDQGLQFLIQYYNGEERAKGNILERFSAQQFPDLHSELNLSSLELGDSALYFCASSPGTSYYNEQFFGPGTRLTVL.

This clone was found once. This chain uses TRBV7-6 with TRBJ1-3; TRBD1 is a possible D gene (5 bases). V lost 0 bases and J 0 bases, leaving 18 bases between the germline ends. The CDR3 covers 19 residues. Germline loops: CDR1 SGHVS, CDR2 FNYEAQ. The CDR3 coding sequence is TGTGCCAGCAGCTTAGCGGGTGTTGGGGCAGGAGACTCTGGAAACACCATATATTTT. Its protein is CASSLAGVGAGDSGNTIYF.

The CDR3 loop is CASSLAPGKRSPLHF. CDR3 nucleotide sequence: TGTGCCAGCAGCTTAGCCCCGGGGAAAAGGTCACCCCTCCACTTT. The chain is built from TRBV7-9 and TRBJ1-6; D remains ambiguous. Trimming took 0 bases from V and 10 from J, leaving 13 bases between them. The CDR3 runs 15 residues. Germline CDR1 SEHNR, CDR2 FQNEAQ (reference sequence).

This chain links TRBV7-9 with TRBJ1-6; 10 bases map to TRBD1. Germline CDR1 reads SEHNR; CDR2 reads FQNEAQ (reference sequence). Trimming removed 5 bases from V and 10 bases from J; junction bases left unmatched: 5. This CDR3 contains 14 residues. The CDR3 DNA reads as TGTGCCAGCAGCCCGGGGACAGGGGAATCACCCCTCCACTTT. This encodes CASSPGTGESPLHF.

The rearrangement links TRBV27 to TRBJ2-5; 7 bases line up with TRBD2. This CDR3 spans 13 amino acids. V shed 6 bases, J shed 5 bases, and the junction held 6 bases outside the gene matches. Germline V gene data show CDR1 as MNHEY and CDR2 as SMNVEV (reference sequence). In DNA form, the CDR3 reads TGTGCCAGCAGCCCTACTAGCGCCGAGACCCAGTACTTC. It specifies CASSPTSAETQYF.

This chain connects TRBV29-1 to TRBJ1-2, with 9 bases aligning to TRBD1. V was pared by 4 bases and J by 1 base, with 10 bases of the junction left unmatched. Germline-derived CDR1 and CDR2 are SQVTM and ANQGSEA. The CDR3 sequence is 16 residues long. The DNA for the CDR3 is TGCAGCGTTGTGGGGGGACAGGGATCCTTTAACTATGGCTACACCTTC. Translating it yields CSVVGGQGSFNYGYTF.

This clone was counted a single time. The rearrangement links TRBV19 to TRBJ1-1, with D unclear. The CDR3 spans 14 residues. The ends were cut back, 3 bases at V and 5 bases at J, with 13 bases in the middle. Looked up from germline, CDR1 is LNHDA and CDR2 is SQIVND (reference sequence). The CDR3 reads CASSMVAAGTEAFF. CDR3 nucleotides: TGTGCCAGTAGTATGGTGGCGGCGGGGACTGAAGCTTTCTTT.

The chain couples TRBV7-9 to TRBJ1-2; TRBD1 aligns across 8 bases. The CDR3 runs to 16 residues. CDR1 and CDR2 (germline): SEHNR, FQNEAQ (reference sequence). V shed 4 bases, J shed 0 bases, and the junction held 7 bases outside the gene matches. This chain's CDR3 is CASSSGQAAPNYGYTF. The CDR3 DNA reads as TGTGCCAGCAGCTCGGGACAGGCCGCTCCTAACTATGGCTACACCTTC.

The chain uses TRBV9 and TRBJ2-2; D may be TRBD1 (5 bases). Germline V gives CDR1 SGDLS, CDR2 YYNGEE. Trimming cost V 7 bases and J 4 bases, with 17 bases left between them. This CDR3 has 15 amino acids. The CDR3 coding sequence is TGTGCCAGCCAAAAGGGCAGGGCTGGCACCGGGGAGCTGTTTTTT. Translated, it gives CASQKGRAGTGELFF.

The genes are TRBV18 and TRBJ1-1; D possibly corresponds to TRBD1 (5 bases). The CDR3 extends over 16 amino acids. The V end was cut by 0 bases, the J end by 5 bases, with 16 bases between. Germline CDR1 and CDR2: KGHSH and LQKENI. The CDR3 region is CASSPPSGQGRTEAFF. The CDR3 region has the DNA TGTGCCAGCTCACCACCTTCAGGGCAGGGAAGGACTGAAGCTTTCTTT.

The chain links TRBV6-2 or TRBV6-3 to TRBJ2-7; D uncertain. The CDR3 length is 12 residues. Germline CDR1 is MNHEY and CDR2 is SVGEGT. V lost 4 bases to trimming and J lost 3 bases, with 7 bases between them. In DNA form, the CDR3 reads TGTGCCAGCAGTTTCCCAGACTACGAGCAGTACTTC. Amino acids: CASSFPDYEQYF.

The rearrangement links TRBV6-5 to TRBJ2-7; TRBD2 matches at 7 bases. This CDR3 is 13 amino acids long. Germline V gives CDR1 MNHEY, CDR2 SVGAGI. V shed 11 bases, J shed 5 bases, and the junction held 12 bases outside the gene matches. In nucleotides, the CDR3 is TGTGCCGCCAGGAGGTTAGCGGGTGACGAGCAGTACTTC. As protein: CAARRLAGDEQYF.

The chain uses TRBV9 and TRBJ2-2; 8 bases map to TRBD2. Germline V gene lookup returns CDR1 SGDLS and CDR2 YYNGEE. V lost 0 bases and J lost 5; bases outside the gene matches: 6. The CDR3 runs to 16 residues. CDR3 in amino acids: CASSVEFGGATGELFF. CDR3 in DNA: TGTGCCAGCAGCGTAGAGTTCGGGGGGGCAACCGGGGAGCTGTTTTTT.

The chain recombines TRBV2 with TRBJ2-6; perhaps TRBD2 as D (6 bases). The CDR3 runs 16 residues. CDR1 SNHLY and CDR2 FYNNEI come from the germline V gene. V was shortened by 6 bases and J by 0 bases, with 12 bases between the two germline ends. CDR3 in amino acids: CASSGSQASGANVLTF. Here the CDR3 DNA reads TGTGCCAGCAGCGGGAGTCAGGCCTCTGGGGCCAACGTCCTGACTTTC.

Details on this clone: Other DNA sequences in the same sample also yield this CDR3. The chain uses TRBV29-1 and TRBJ1-1, with D possibly matching TRBD1 (5 bases). Between the trimmed V and J ends, which lost 4 bases and 1 base, there was a span of 7 bases. The CDR3 runs 12 residues. Germline V gene lookup returns CDR1 SQVTM and CDR2 ANQGSEA. CDR3 sequence reads: CSVGQGNTEAFF. The CDR3 nucleotides are TGCAGCGTTGGGCAGGGGAACACTGAAGCTTTCTTT.

The V call is TRBV7-2, the J call TRBJ1-2, with D possibly TRBD1 on 6 matching bases. The CDR3 sequence is 12 residues long. Germline V gives CDR1 SGHTA, CDR2 FQGNSA. The V end lost 2 bases, the J end lost 8 bases, and 9 bases lay between the germline ends. This CDR3 reads CASSLNRDGYTF. The CDR3 DNA sequence: TGTGCCAGCAGCTTAAACAGGGACGGCTACACCTTC.

The chain is built from TRBV20-1 and TRBJ1-6, with D perhaps matching TRBD1 (5 bases). Germline lookup yields CDR1 DFQATT and CDR2 SNEGSKA (reference sequence). Trimming stripped 3 bases from V and 9 bases from J, with 15 bases between. This CDR3 comprises 14 residues. CDR3 sequence (DNA): TGCAGTGCTAGTATAGGACCAGGGATTTCACCCCTCCACTTT. Its translation: CSASIGPGISPLHF.

V usage is TRBV4-2 and J usage is TRBJ1-2; possibly TRBD1 for D (6 bases). The CDR3 is 13 amino acids. From germline, CDR1 is LGHNA and CDR2 YNFKEQ. Trimming stripped 0 bases from V and 4 bases from J, with 6 bases between. CDR3: CASSQEQGYGYTF. CDR3 sequence (DNA): TGTGCCAGCAGCCAAGAACAGGGCTATGGCTACACCTTC.

The chain joins TRBV27 to TRBJ2-2, with D tentatively TRBD2 (5 bases). The CDR3 has 14 amino acids. Germline V gene data show CDR1 as MNHEY and CDR2 as SMNVEV (reference sequence). Trimming pared 2 bases from V and 5 bases from J, leaving 9 bases between. The chain's CDR3 is CASSLTRETGELFF. CDR3 DNA sequence: TGTGCCAGCAGTTTAACGAGGGAAACCGGGGAGCTGTTTTTT.

This clone has a single count. The genes are TRBV28 and TRBJ1-5, with D uncertain. The CDR3 extends over 16 amino acids. Trimming pared 2 bases from V and 3 bases from J, leaving 14 bases between. Per germline, CDR1 MDHEN and CDR2 SYDVKM. The CDR3 reads CASSLVVLEDNQPQHF. The CDR3 nucleotides are TGTGCCAGCAGTTTAGTGGTGCTAGAAGACAATCAGCCCCAGCATTTT. Full variable domain (missing parts from reference TRBV28 and TRBJ1-5): DVKVTQSSRYLVKRTGEKVFLECVQDMDHENMFWYRQDPGLGLRLIYFSYDVKMKEKGDIPEGYSVSREKKERFSLILESASTNQTSMYLCASSLVVLEDNQPQHFGDGTRLSIL.

The CDR3 here is CASSLGGTRSYEQYF. The CDR3 DNA reads TGCGCCAGCAGCTTGGGGGGCACCCGCTCCTACGAGCAGTACTTC. This chain joins TRBV5-1 and TRBJ2-7; TRBD1 might be the D (5 bases). The ends were cut back, 0 bases at V and 0 bases at J, with 10 bases in the middle. The CDR3 has 15 residues. The germline gives CDR1 SGHRS, CDR2 YFSETQ.

The chain is built from TRBV27 and TRBJ1-4; D is undetermined. CDR3 length: 12 residues. The germline gives CDR1 MNHEY, CDR2 SMNVEV (reference sequence). Trimming shortened V by 4 bases and J by 4 bases, and 4 bases separated the two germline ends. CDR3 residues: CASSSGNEKLFF. As DNA, the CDR3 is TGTGCCAGCAGTTCGGGTAATGAAAAACTGTTTTTT. Drawing the rest from reference TRBV27 and TRBJ1-4, the complete variable domain is EAQVTQNPRYLITVTGKKLTVTCSQNMNHEYMSWYRQDPGLGLRQIYYSMNVEVTDKGDVPEGYKVSRKEKRNFPLILESPSPNQTSLYFCASSSGNEKLFFGSGTQLSVL.

V and J are TRBV25-1 and TRBJ2-1; 8 positions agree with TRBD2. The CDR3 covers 14 residues. The V gene end was trimmed by 6 bases and the J gene end by 5 bases; junction bases not matched to a gene: 6. The germline gives CDR1 MGHDK, CDR2 SYGVNS. CDR3 sequence (DNA): TGTGCCAGCAGAGAGACTAGCGCCGACAATGAGCAGTTCTTC. It is translated as CASRETSADNEQFF.